This TCR beta chain is from a study of blood T cell repertoires in COVID-19. Only in-frame clones appear in the TCRdb table, and some are missing; sequencing was by immunoSEQ multiplex PCR. This table has about 49,000 clones, about nine tenths appearing once. Sequencing input: peripheral blood. The clonotype was recovered from a woman older than 75 with COVID-19, enrolled during active disease.

The CDR3 is CASSYPDRVSEKLFF. As DNA, the CDR3 is TGTGCCAGCAGTTACCCGGACAGGGTGTCCGAAAAACTGTTTTTT. The chain links TRBV6-5 to TRBJ1-4; 8 positions agree with TRBD1. The CDR3 consists of 15 residues. Germline-derived CDR1 and CDR2 are MNHEY and SVGAGI. J was trimmed by 8 bases and V by 2 bases; bases with no gene match: 7.